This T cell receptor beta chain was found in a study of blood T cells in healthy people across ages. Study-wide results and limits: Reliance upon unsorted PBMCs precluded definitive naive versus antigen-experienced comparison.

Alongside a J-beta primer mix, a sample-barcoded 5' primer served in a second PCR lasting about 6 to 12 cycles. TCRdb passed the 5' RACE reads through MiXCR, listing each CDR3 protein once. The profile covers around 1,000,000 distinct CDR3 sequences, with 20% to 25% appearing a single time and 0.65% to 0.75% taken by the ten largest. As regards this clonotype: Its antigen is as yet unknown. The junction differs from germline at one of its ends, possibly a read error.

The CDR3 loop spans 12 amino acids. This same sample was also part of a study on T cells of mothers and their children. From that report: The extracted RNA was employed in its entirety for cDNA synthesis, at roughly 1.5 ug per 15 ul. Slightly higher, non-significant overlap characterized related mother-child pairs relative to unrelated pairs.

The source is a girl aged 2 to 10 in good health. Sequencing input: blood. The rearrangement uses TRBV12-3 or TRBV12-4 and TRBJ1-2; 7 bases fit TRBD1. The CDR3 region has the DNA TGTGCCAGCAGTAAACAGGGGACCTCTTACGACTTC. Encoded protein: CASSKQGTSYDF.